The 12 T cell receptor beta chains listed next were all sequenced from one sample in a study of vaccination effects on CD4 cells after COVID-19. Antigen-specific CD4+ T cells were expanded (with viral peptide pools) by the ViraFEST assay ahead of sequencing. Culture proceeded for more than nine days, and CD4+ T cells were then isolated. Neither prior SARS-CoV-2 infection nor positive nucleocapsid antibodies were present in the vaccine recipients. No antigen has been identified for these receptors. Some clones are missing from TCRdb's copy, which holds only in-frame ones; the method was immunoSEQ multiplex PCR. The repertoire holds some 19,000 clones, with 73% as singletons. The input for sequencing was CD4+ T cells from PBMCs cultured with HCoV-NL63 spike peptides, taken before COVID-19 vaccination. Source of these receptors: a human donor who received a COVID-19 vaccine.

The CDR3, as DNA: TGTGCCAGCAGTTTAAGGGGGAGCACTGAAGCTTTCTTT. Protein product: CASSLRGSTEAFF. The chain employs TRBV27 and TRBJ1-1, with D maybe TRBD1 (6 bases). The CDR3 is 13 residues long. V dropped 2 bases and J dropped 4 bases, with 8 bases sitting between them. The V gene's germline CDR1 is MNHEY and CDR2 SMNVEV (reference sequence).

The V call is TRBV7-9, the J call TRBJ2-3, with TRBD1 as a possible D gene (6 bases). Trimming removed 4 bases from V and 0 bases from J, with 11 bases in between. The CDR3 runs to 15 residues. In germline, CDR1 is SEHNR, CDR2 FQNEAQ (reference sequence). CDR3 amino acids: CASSSAGTSTDTQYF. Here the CDR3 DNA reads TGTGCCAGCAGCTCCGCCGGGACAAGCACAGATACGCAGTATTTT.

The genes are TRBV4-3 and TRBJ1-1; D perhaps matches TRBD1 (6 bases). Deletions cut 0 bases from V and 1 base from J, with 12 bases between. The CDR3 sequence is 16 residues long. The germline gives CDR1 LGHNA, CDR2 YSLEER. The CDR3 sequence is CASSQDLQGRNTEAFF. CDR3 sequence (DNA): TGCGCCAGCAGCCAAGACCTTCAGGGGAGGAACACTGAAGCTTTCTTT.

The chain is built from TRBV6-5 and TRBJ1-5, with 7 bases lining up with TRBD1. The length of the CDR3 is 14 residues. CDR1 and CDR2 from the germline V gene are MNHEY and SVGAGI. Trimming removed 6 bases from V and 3 bases from J; junction bases left unmatched: 5. The DNA for the CDR3 is TGTGCCAGCAGGAAAACAGGGGACAATCAGCCCCAGCATTTT. This gives the protein CASRKTGDNQPQHF.

In nucleotides, the CDR3 is TGTGCCAGCAAATTTCAGGGGGCGCGCAGTGAAAAACTGTTTTTT. Its protein is CASKFQGARSEKLFF. The chain links TRBV28 to TRBJ1-4, with 8 bases lining up with TRBD1. From germline, CDR1 is MDHEN and CDR2 SYDVKM. With 7 bases clipped from V and 7 bases from J, the junction kept 11 bases outside the gene matches. This CDR3 is built from 15 residues. Based on the CDR3 plus reference TRBV28 and TRBJ1-4, the full variable domain is DVKVTQSSRYLVKRTGEKVFLECVQDMDHENMFWYRQDPGLGLRLIYFSYDVKMKEKGDIPEGYSVSREKKERFSLILESASTNQTSMYLCASKFQGARSEKLFFGSGTQLSVL.

V and J are TRBV2 and TRBJ1-2; D remains unclear. Trimming removed 9 bases at V and 8 bases at J, with 16 bases between. CDR3 length: 12 amino acids. Per germline, CDR1 SNHLY and CDR2 FYNNEI. The CDR3 is CASLTEAGGYTF. Here the CDR3 DNA reads TGTGCCAGTCTAACCGAAGCGGGCGGCTACACCTTC.

This chain uses TRBV28 with TRBJ1-2, with D maybe TRBD1 (6 bases). Trimming shortened V by 8 bases and J by 4 bases, and 20 bases separated the two germline ends. The germline V gene has CDR1 MDHEN and CDR2 SYDVKM. The CDR3 contains 15 residues. CDR3 region: CASRTTTGTTYGYTF. The CDR3, as DNA: TGTGCCAGCCGAACAACAACAGGGACAACCTATGGCTACACCTTC.

The CDR3 DNA sequence: TGTGCCAGCAGTTACCGCCATAATTCACCCCTCCACTTT. Translated, it gives CASSYRHNSPLHF. The chain has TRBV6-5 and TRBJ1-6; no definite D call. Trimming took off 2 bases at V and 5 bases at J, with 4 bases between the two ends. Germline V gene sequence: CDR1 MNHEY, CDR2 SVGAGI. This CDR3 spans 13 amino acids.

The chain combines TRBV7-8 with TRBJ2-7; D is ambiguous. Trimming removed 4 bases at V and 0 bases at J, with 13 bases between. CDR3 length: 15 amino acids. CDR1 and CDR2 (germline): SGHVS, FQNEAQ. This CDR3 is CASSSRRITSYEQYF. The CDR3 nucleotides read TGTGCCAGCAGCTCTAGACGGATTACCTCCTACGAGCAGTACTTC.

The chain is built from TRBV5-1 and TRBJ1-5, with D unclear. CDR3 length equals 12 residues. V was clipped by 5 bases and J by 6 bases, with 9 bases between them. CDR1 and CDR2 (germline): SGHRS, YFSETQ. The CDR3, as DNA: TGCGCCAGCAGTAATACGGCTCAGCCCCAGCATTTT. It codes for CASSNTAQPQHF.

The chain uses TRBV11-2 and TRBJ2-6; TRBD2 matches 8 bases. Trimming cost V 4 bases and J 1 base; bases outside gene matches: 6. The germline V gene has CDR1 SGHAT and CDR2 FQNNGV. The CDR3 loop spans 17 amino acids. The DNA of the CDR3 is TGTGCCAGCAGCTCGGGACTAGGGCGTTCTGGGGCCAACGTCCTGACTTTC. Translation: CASSSGLGRSGANVLTF.

The V gene is TRBV27, the J gene TRBJ2-7, with 7 bases identical to TRBD1. Germline V gene lookup returns CDR1 MNHEY and CDR2 SMNVEV (reference sequence). V lost 6 bases and J lost 0; bases outside the gene matches: 5. CDR3 size: 14 residues. In DNA, the CDR3 is TGTGCCAGCAGAACGAGGGACAGCTCCTACGAGCAGTACTTC. This encodes CASRTRDSSYEQYF.